There are a few counts of the clone carrying this TCR beta chain. Its antigen is as yet unknown. As for treatment: approximately 11-day PBMC culture with coronavirus spike peptide pools or control peptides (ViraFEST assay). TCRs were sequenced by ViraFEST after antigen-specific T cells had been expanded with peptide pools. Sequencing of the DNA from cultured CD4+ T cells was carried out with the Oncomine TCR Beta short-read assay. TCRdb analysed the PCR reads with MiXCR anew, one entry per CDR3 protein. Of about 14,000 distinct CDR3 sequences listed, around 43% are singletons. The data were taken from a study of vaccination and CD4 T cells after COVID-19. Broader study findings: Within convalescent individuals, 304 out of 307 vaccine-specific clones proved to be spike mono-reactive.

The CDR3 is 14 residues long. Per the germline V gene, CDR1 is DFQATT and CDR2 is SNEGSKA (reference sequence). Trimming took off 0 bases at V and 5 bases at J, with 13 bases between the two ends. The sample taken for sequencing was CD4+ T cells from blood, cultured in vitro. The rearrangement joins TRBV20-1 to TRBJ2-5; perhaps TRBD2 as D (6 bases). This TCR came from a human donor who had recovered from COVID-19. CDR3 nucleotides: TGCAGTGCTAGAGATCGAGGACGGGGGGAGACCCAGTACTTC. It is translated as CSARDRGRGETQYF.